Shown below are 22 T cell receptor beta chains from a single sample sequenced in a study of T cells in women clearing cervical HPV infection. Data came from immunoSEQ multiplex PCR; TCRdb stores just in-frame clones and leaves some out. The sample table includes under 30,000 clones. The specimen sequenced was blood buffy coat. The receptors were gathered from a woman between 18 and 70 years old with a cervical HPV16 infection that either progressed to CIN3+ or cleared (not recorded which).

Concerning this clone: A read error may produce the germline difference seen at one junction end. The CDR3 sequence is CSVRDLGRQVGDEQYF. The sequenced part of the CDR3 DNA is TGCAGTGTTAGAGATCTTGGTAGACAGGTTGGGGACGAG. The rearrangement links TRBV20-1 to TRBJ2-7, with D possibly matching TRBD1 (6 bases). Coverage ceases 3 residues before the CDR3 finishes, and the germline J gene fills in the end. Germline assignment: CDR1 DFQATT and CDR2 SNEGSKA (reference sequence). This CDR3 comprises 16 residues.

To note about this clone: The read terminates 3 residues ahead of where the CDR3 ends, so the germline J gene completes it. The rearrangement uses TRBV9 and TRBJ2-1; 7 nucleotides align to TRBD2. Germline values: CDR1 SGDLS, CDR2 YYNGEE. CDR3 length equals 15 residues. With V trimmed by 1 base and J by 6 bases, 7 bases remained unmatched. CDR3 sequence: CASSVTPWGGNEQFF. The DNA read from the CDR3 is TGTGCCAGCAGCGTAACCCCATGGGGGGGCAATGAG.

As regards this clone: The read ends 3 residues before the CDR3 terminus; that terminus is restored from the germline J gene. This chain joins TRBV20-1 and TRBJ2-2; 9 nucleotides agree with TRBD2. The trim removed 5 bases at V and 5 bases at J, leaving 6 bases unmatched. The germline gives CDR1 DFQATT, CDR2 SNEGSKA (reference sequence). This CDR3 spans 14 amino acids. Partial CDR3 DNA: TGCAGTGCTTTGCGGGAGGGCCGGACCGGGGAG. Translation: CSALREGRTGE. The full CDR3 is CSALREGRTGELFF.

A note on this clone: The read comes to an end 3 residues before the CDR3 does, leaving the germline J gene to fill in the end. The chain links TRBV4-1 to TRBJ2-2, with D tentatively TRBD1 (6 bases). The CDR3 extends over 16 amino acids. Between the trimmed V and J ends, which lost 6 bases and 0 bases, there was a span of 14 bases. The V gene's germline CDR1 is MGHRA and CDR2 YSYEKL. The CDR3 spells CASREFRDTNTGELFF. The sequenced part of the CDR3 DNA is TGCGCCAGCAGAGAATTCCGGGACACGAACACCGGGGAG.

On this clone itself: The DNA ends 3 residues before the CDR3 does, and the rest of the CDR3 is filled in from the germline J gene. The chain recombines TRBV2 with TRBJ1-6; 8 nucleotides line up with TRBD1. Germline V gene data show CDR1 as SNHLY and CDR2 as FYNNEI. This CDR3 contains 13 residues. J was trimmed by 6 bases and V by 8 bases; bases with no gene match: 3. This CDR3 is CASRTGINSPLHF. Partial CDR3 DNA: TGTGCCAGCCGGACAGGGATTAATTCACCC.

Worth noting for this clone: The sequence runs out 3 residues before the end of the CDR3; the remainder is reconstructed from the germline J gene. The V gene is TRBV18, the J gene TRBJ1-1, with D hard to call. The CDR3 is 13 residues long. V was clipped by 2 bases and J by 1 base, with 5 bases between them. Germline V gene sequence: CDR1 KGHSH, CDR2 LQKENI. CDR3 DNA, as far as it was read: TGTGCCAGCTCACCAACTCAGAACACTGAA. Its translation is CASSPTQNTE. The whole CDR3 region reads CASSPTQNTEAFF.

Concerning this clone: The read finishes 3 residues shy of the CDR3 end, and the germline J gene is used to complete it. The rearrangement joins TRBV7-7 to TRBJ2-2; TRBD2 matches at 12 bases. The CDR3 loop spans 15 amino acids. V gave up 5 bases and J gave up 5 bases; unmatched junction bases: 3. CDR1 and CDR2 (germline): SSHAT, FNYEAQ (reference sequence). The covered CDR3 bases are TGTGCCAGCAGCGCCGGGACTAGCGGGACCGGGGAG. Translation gives CASSAGTSGTGE. The entire CDR3 protein reads CASSAGTSGTGELFF. The variable domain in full, with the rest retrieved from reference TRBV7-7 and TRBJ2-2, is GAGVSQSPRYKVTKRGQDVTLRCDPISSHATLYWYQQALGQGPEFLTYFNYEAQPDKSGLPSDRFSAERPEGSISTLTIQRTEQRDSAMYRCASSAGTSGTGELFFGEGSRLTVL.

Turning to this clone: The CDR3 end is not reached by the read, which stops 3 residues before it; the germline J gene fills it in. V gene TRBV7-2 combines with J gene TRBJ1-5; D remains unclear. The ends were cut back, 5 bases at V and 7 bases at J, with 15 bases in the middle. This CDR3 comprises 14 residues. Germline V gene sequence: CDR1 SGHTA, CDR2 FQGNSA. CDR3 sequence reads: CASSDREGLQPQHF. The part of the CDR3 DNA that was read is TGTGCCAGCAGCGACCGTGAGGGTTTGCAGCCC.

The CDR3 loop reads CASSMPRVSPLHF. Incomplete CDR3 DNA: TGTGCCAGTAGTATGCCCAGGGTCTCACCC. The rearrangement uses TRBV19 and TRBJ1-6; TRBD1 might be the D (5 bases). The read ends 3 residues early relative to the CDR3; the germline J gene fills the gap. CDR3 length: 13 amino acids. In germline, CDR1 is LNHDA, CDR2 SQIVND (reference sequence). V was cut by 3 bases and J by 10 bases, with 10 bases left in between.

In regard to this clone: The CDR3 extends 3 residues past the end of the read, so its final part is completed from the germline J gene. Other nucleotide sequences in the sample specify the same CDR3. The chain uses TRBV10-3 and TRBJ1-2; TRBD1 might be the D (5 bases). This CDR3 is built from 11 residues. CDR1 is ENHRY, CDR2 SYGVKD, per germline. The CDR3 reads CAIRQTYDYTF. The sequenced part of the CDR3 DNA is TGTGCCATCCGACAGACCTACGAC.

The sequenced part of the CDR3 DNA is TGTGCCAGTGTAGGCAGGGCGGTGACGGACACTGAA. Amino acid sequence: CASVGRAVTDTE. The CDR3 in its entirety is CASVGRAVTDTEAFF. The rearrangement links TRBV19 to TRBJ1-1; D might be TRBD1 (5 bases). The read is 3 residues too short to cover the CDR3 end, so that end is filled in from the germline J gene. The CDR3 is made up of 15 amino acids. Germline V CDR1 and CDR2: LNHDA, SQIVND (reference sequence). Between the trimmed V and J ends, which lost 8 bases and 3 bases, there was a span of 19 bases. Full variable domain (missing parts from reference TRBV19 and TRBJ1-1): DGGITQSPKYLFRKEGQNVTLSCEQNLNHDAMYWYRQDPGQGLRLIYYSQIVNDFQKGDIAEGYSVSREKKESFPLTVTSAQKNPTAFYLCASVGRAVTDTEAFFGQGTRLTVV.

Concerning this clone: The CDR3 goes on 3 residues after the read ends, and that part is filled in from the germline J gene. The chain couples TRBV5-1 to TRBJ2-2, with 7 nucleotides matching TRBD1. V lost 5 bases to trimming and J lost 6 bases; unmatched junction nucleotides: 7. The CDR3 sequence is 14 residues long. Germline-derived CDR1 and CDR2 are SGHRS and YFSETQ. CDR3 DNA, as far as it was read: TGCGCCAGCAGGACAGGGAGTGATCCCGGGGAG. Protein sequence: CASRTGSDPGE. The entire CDR3 protein is CASRTGSDPGELFF.

The CDR3 DNA, read in part, is TGTGCCAGCAGTGAATATGGGACTAGCGGGTTTGAG. Encoded protein: CASSEYGTSGFE. The full CDR3 is CASSEYGTSGFEQFF. The V call is TRBV2, the J call TRBJ2-1; 12 positions match TRBD2. The read falls 3 residues short of the CDR3 end, and the missing part is taken from the germline J gene. The germline V gene encodes CDR1 SNHLY and CDR2 FYNNEI. This CDR3 is 15 amino acids long. Losses at the gene ends were 2 bases for V and 9 bases for J; bases not matched to a gene: 5. Drawing the rest from reference TRBV2 and TRBJ2-1, the complete variable domain is EPEVTQTPSHQVTQMGQEVILRCVPISNHLYFYWYRQILGQKVEFLVSFYNNEISEKSEIFDDQFSVERPDGSNFTLKIRSTKLEDSAMYFCASSEYGTSGFEQFFGPGTRLTVL.

About this clone: The missing CDR3 end, 3 residues past where the read stops, is filled in from the germline J gene. This rearrangement joins TRBV6-1 to TRBJ1-2, with TRBD1 matching over 8 bases. The CDR3 is made up of 14 amino acids. Germline V gene data show CDR1 as MNHNS and CDR2 as SASEGT. The CDR3 bases that were read are TGTGCCAGCAGTGAGGGACAGGAACCCAATGAC. Its translation: CASSEGQEPND. The CDR3, in full, reads CASSEGQEPNDYTF.

Details on this clone: Sequencing ends 3 residues short of the CDR3 end; the germline J gene provides the rest. The chain recombines TRBV10-3 with TRBJ2-1; 9 bases line up with TRBD2. Germline loops: CDR1 ENHRY, CDR2 SYGVKD. The V and J ends lost 2 bases and 8 bases, in that order; junction bases with no gene match: 10. The CDR3 extends over 16 amino acids. The DNA read from the CDR3 is TGTGCCATCAGTGAGGTTCCGGGCGGGAGGGTCTATGAG. Translation gives CAISEVPGGRVYE. The entire CDR3 reads CAISEVPGGRVYEQFF.

Concerning this clone: The read ends 3 residues early relative to the CDR3; the germline J gene fills the gap. This rearrangement joins TRBV7-9 to TRBJ1-2, with TRBD1 identical over 9 bases. Germline V lookup: CDR1 SEHNR, CDR2 FQNEAQ (reference sequence). This CDR3 spans 13 amino acids. The sequenced CDR3 bases are TGTGCCAGCAGGGGGACAGGGTCGCGCGAC. Translated: CASRGTGSRD. The whole CDR3 is CASRGTGSRDYTF. Full variable domain (rest looked up from reference TRBV7-9 and TRBJ1-2): DTGVSQNPRHKITKRGQNVTFRCDPISEHNRLYWYRQTLGQGPEFLTYFQNEAQLEKSRLLSDRFSAERPKGSFSTLEIQRTEQGDSAMYLCASRGTGSRDYTFGSGTRLTVV.

With regard to this clone: A junction end diverges from the germline sequence, so it may reflect a read error. The CDR3 end falls 3 residues outside the read, so it is completed with the germline J gene. Other DNA sequences in the sample encode the same CDR3. The chain carries TRBV7-6 and TRBJ1-3, with 7 bases identical to TRBD1. The CDR3 spans 14 residues. The germline CDR1 and CDR2 sequences are SGHVS and FNYEAQ. CDR3 loop: CASSSYRGRNTIYF. Partial CDR3 DNA: TGTGCCAGCAGCTCCTACAGGGGACGAAACACT.

Of note for this clone: The missing CDR3 end, 3 residues past where the read stops, is filled in from the germline J gene. The chain recombines TRBV29-1 with TRBJ2-1, with 9 bases lining up with TRBD2. The CDR3 runs 16 residues. V was clipped by 7 bases and J by 6 bases; unmatched bases: 16. Germline V gene lookup returns CDR1 SQVTM and CDR2 ANQGSEA. The CDR3 sequence: CSGEVGGREFFNEQFF. The sequenced CDR3 bases are TGCAGCGGAGAAGTAGGCGGGAGGGAATTTTTCAATGAG.

The CDR3 is CASSYTSVADTQYF. The part of the CDR3 DNA that was read is TGTGCCAGCAGCTACACTAGCGTCGCAGATACG. The rearrangement joins TRBV7-2 to TRBJ2-3; 7 bases map to TRBD2. Sequencing ends 3 residues short of the CDR3 end; the germline J gene provides the rest. The CDR3 consists of 14 residues. The V gene's germline CDR1 is SGHTA and CDR2 FQGNSA. J was trimmed by 4 bases and V by 4 bases; bases with no gene match: 5.

Concerning this clone: The CDR3 extends 3 residues past the end of the read, so its final part is completed from the germline J gene. The genes are TRBV19 and TRBJ2-3; TRBD1 aligns across 8 bases. CDR1 LNHDA and CDR2 SQIVND come from the germline V gene (reference sequence). The CDR3 runs 13 residues. This CDR3 reads CASSRGRYQPQYF. The DNA read from the CDR3 is TGTGCCAGTAGCAGGGGGCGTTATCAGCCG.

Worth noting for this clone: The read ends 3 residues shy of where the CDR3 ends; the end is completed using the germline J gene. This chain connects TRBV20-1 to TRBJ2-1; D is undetermined. The V gene's germline CDR1 is DFQATT and CDR2 SNEGSKA (reference sequence). V was trimmed by 8 bases and J by 9 bases, leaving 17 bases between them. This CDR3 comprises 12 residues. CDR3: CSPYYTLGEQFF. Incomplete CDR3 DNA: TGCAGTCCATACTATACTTTGGGTGAG.

Comment on this clone: From the germline J gene comes the end of the CDR3, since the read stops 3 residues before it. The chain is built from TRBV7-9 and TRBJ1-2; D unresolved. CDR3 size: 13 residues. V shed 0 bases and J shed 6 bases, with 8 bases lying between them. Germline lookup yields CDR1 SEHNR and CDR2 FQNEAQ (reference sequence). The sequenced CDR3 bases are TGTGCCAGCAGCTTAGCCTCGGGGAATGGC. Protein product: CASSLASGNG. The whole CDR3 protein reads CASSLASGNGYTF.